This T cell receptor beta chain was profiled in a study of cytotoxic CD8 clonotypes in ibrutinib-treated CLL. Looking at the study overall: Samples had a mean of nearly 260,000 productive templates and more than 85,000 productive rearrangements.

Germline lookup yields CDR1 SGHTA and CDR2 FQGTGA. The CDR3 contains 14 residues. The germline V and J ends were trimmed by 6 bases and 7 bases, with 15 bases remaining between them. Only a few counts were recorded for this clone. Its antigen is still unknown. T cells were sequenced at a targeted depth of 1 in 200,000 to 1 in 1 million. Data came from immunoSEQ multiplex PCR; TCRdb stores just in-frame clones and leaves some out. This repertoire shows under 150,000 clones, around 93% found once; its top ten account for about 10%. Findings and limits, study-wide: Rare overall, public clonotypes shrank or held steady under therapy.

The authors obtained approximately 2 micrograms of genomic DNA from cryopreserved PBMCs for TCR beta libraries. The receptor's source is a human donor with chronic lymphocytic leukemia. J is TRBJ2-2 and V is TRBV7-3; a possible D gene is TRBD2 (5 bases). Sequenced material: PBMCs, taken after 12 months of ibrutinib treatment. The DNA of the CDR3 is TGTGCCAGCAGGCCAGGCCGGGGTGGCGGGGAGCTGTTTTTT. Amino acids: CASRPGRGGGELFF.